Detailed here is one TCR beta chain. What it recognizes is unknown. All patients were mismatch repair deficient, assessed by either PCR or immunohistochemistry. V lost 1 base and J 3 bases, leaving 13 bases between the germline ends. The CDR3 extends over 15 amino acids. Germline V gene lookup returns CDR1 LGHNA and CDR2 YSLEER. This entry belongs to a study of PD-1 blockade in mismatch repair-deficient tumors. As for the study in general: All were previously treated, progressing patients with about 11 mismatch repair-deficient cancer types.

Study-wide results and limits: Tumor-resident clones, often undetectable pretreatment in blood, expanded then contracted after pembrolizumab.

The method was immunoSEQ multiplex PCR; TCRdb's version includes in-frame clones alone and lacks a portion of them. The sample holds some 120,000 clones; 65% to 80% are singletons and the top ten take about 5.1%. Sample: peripheral blood, taken 60 weeks after starting pembrolizumab. The TCR sequence derives from an adult with mismatch repair-deficient cancer. The chain combines TRBV4-3 with TRBJ2-7; D unresolved. The CDR3 loop is CASSQGTGGYYEQYF. The CDR3 DNA reads as TGCGCCAGCAGCCAAGGAACGGGCGGATACTACGAGCAGTACTTC.